One and the same sample provided the 25 T cell receptor beta chains below, sequenced in a study of T cell clonotyping in hematopoietic cell transplantation. This sample's time point: recipient sample about 28 days before transplant, after cytoreduction. Assay: immunoSEQ multiplex PCR; the TCRdb copy retains only in-frame clones and omits some. The data hold 45,000 or so clones, with around 83% observed a single time. Here the sequenced sample was peripheral blood mononuclear cells, taken before stem cell transplant. All receptors derive from a man between 60 and 75 years old with myelodysplastic syndrome. Some clones in this sample may be carry-over from other donors' samples.

CDR3 in DNA: TGTGCCAGCAGCCAAGAGTTAGGGAGGACCATATATTTT. The encoded protein is CASSQELGRTIYF. The chain joins TRBV4-2 to TRBJ1-3; D is ambiguous. V dropped 0 bases and J dropped 10 bases, with 10 bases sitting between them. The CDR3 sequence is 13 residues long. Per germline, CDR1 LGHNA and CDR2 YNFKEQ.

The chain joins TRBV4-3 to TRBJ2-3; 8 nucleotides line up with TRBD2. Germline V lookup: CDR1 LGHNA, CDR2 YSLEER. This CDR3 is 14 amino acids long. V dropped 5 bases and J dropped 2; count of bases not matched to a gene: 3. In DNA, the CDR3 is TGCGCCAGCAGCAAAGCGGGGGTCACAGATACGCAGTATTTT. Its translation: CASSKAGVTDTQYF.

This chain joins TRBV2 and TRBJ1-5; 7 bases fit TRBD1. V lost 8 bases, J lost 1 base, and 5 bases stayed unmatched. Germline CDR1 is SNHLY and CDR2 is FYNNEI. The CDR3 totals 14 residues. The CDR3 sequence: CASRQGTSNQPQHF. CDR3 nucleotides: TGTGCCAGCCGACAGGGAACGAGCAATCAGCCCCAGCATTTT.

The chain couples TRBV5-1 to TRBJ2-1; 7 positions match TRBD2. CDR1 is SGHRS, CDR2 YFSETQ, per germline. With 4 bases clipped from V and 9 bases from J, the junction kept 16 bases outside the gene matches. The CDR3 extends over 16 amino acids. In DNA, the CDR3 is TGCGCCAGCAGCCGCACACCCAGTAGCGGGTATGGTGAGCAGTTCTTC. This sequence encodes CASSRTPSSGYGEQFF.

The V and J genes are TRBV30 and TRBJ1-1; 7 bases fit TRBD1. The length of the CDR3 is 11 residues. Trimming took 3 bases from V and 11 from J; bases not matched to a gene: 6. Germline V gene data show CDR1 as GTSNPN and CDR2 as SVGIG (reference sequence). In DNA, the CDR3 is TGTGCCTGGAGCACAGGGGAAAGGGCTTTCTTT. Protein sequence: CAWSTGERAFF.

This clone was recorded a few times. The rearrangement uses TRBV6-5 and TRBJ1-1, with D unclear. The CDR3 length is 11 residues. V lost 2 bases, J lost 11 bases, and 9 bases lay in between. Germline V gives CDR1 MNHEY, CDR2 SVGAGI. The CDR3 loop reads CASSYTVSAFF. The DNA of the CDR3 is TGTGCCAGCAGTTACACGGTTTCGGCTTTCTTT.

In this sample, this clone turned up a few times. The chain recombines TRBV5-6 with TRBJ2-7; maybe TRBD2 (5 bases). Deletions cut 0 bases from V and 4 bases from J, with 23 bases between. Germline loops: CDR1 SGHDT, CDR2 YYEEEE. This CDR3 is 18 amino acids long. The CDR3 loop is CASSLVARGGPRGYEQYF. CDR3 nucleotides: TGTGCCAGCAGCTTGGTCGCGCGTGGTGGGCCCCGAGGGTACGAGCAGTACTTC.

The rearrangement links TRBV10-3 to TRBJ2-1; D is unresolved. V lost 8 bases, J lost 5 bases, and 10 bases lay in between. This CDR3 is 12 amino acids long. Germline-derived CDR1 and CDR2 are ENHRY and SYGVKD. CDR3 region: CAIEQGHNEQFF. The DNA of the CDR3 is TGTGCCATCGAGCAAGGGCACAATGAGCAGTTCTTC.

The chain is built from TRBV15 and TRBJ2-1, with TRBD2 matching over 7 bases. J lost 4 bases, V lost 0 bases, and 6 bases had no gene match. Germline V CDR1 and CDR2: LNHNV, YYDKDF (reference sequence). This CDR3 contains 16 residues. CDR3 DNA sequence: TGTGCCACCAGCAGAGATCCAGCGGGGATATACAATGAGCAGTTCTTC. Amino acid sequence: CATSRDPAGIYNEQFF.

The chain is built from TRBV5-1 and TRBJ2-7; D possibly corresponds to TRBD2 (7 bases). The CDR3 spans 15 residues. Germline V gene sequence: CDR1 SGHRS, CDR2 YFSETQ. V lost 4 bases to trimming and J lost 6 bases, with 20 bases between them. CDR3 coding DNA: TGCGCCAGCAGCCGAGAGGGAGGGGGAACGGGCGAGCAGTACTTC. Its protein is CASSREGGGTGEQYF.

The chain carries TRBV4-3 and TRBJ2-7; D unresolved. CDR1 is LGHNA, CDR2 YSLEER, per germline. V lost 3 bases and J 7 bases, leaving 10 bases between the germline ends. The CDR3 covers 12 residues. CDR3 nucleotides: TGCGCCAGCAGCCACGCAAAAGGGGAGCAGTACTTC. It yields the protein CASSHAKGEQYF.

V gene TRBV2 combines with J gene TRBJ2-2, with 7 bases matching TRBD1. Germline CDR1 is SNHLY and CDR2 is FYNNEI. J was trimmed by 1 base and V by 6 bases; bases with no gene match: 8. This CDR3 comprises 16 residues. CDR3 sequence: CASSYGTEQNTGELFF. Here the CDR3 DNA reads TGTGCCAGCAGCTATGGGACAGAGCAGAACACCGGGGAGCTGTTTTTT.

This sequence joins TRBV5-1 and TRBJ1-4, with D hard to call. The CDR3 contains 14 residues. V lost 4 bases, J lost 8 bases, and 15 bases lay in between. Germline values: CDR1 SGHRS, CDR2 YFSETQ. CDR3 sequence reads: CASSNRPLGEKLFF. In nucleotides, the CDR3 is TGCGCCAGCAGCAACCGGCCCCTCGGCGAAAAACTGTTTTTT.

The chain employs TRBV19 and TRBJ1-6, with unresolved D. CDR1 and CDR2 (germline): LNHDA, SQIVND (reference sequence). This CDR3 region has 15 residues. V lost 3 bases to trimming and J lost 9 bases, with 15 bases between them. CDR3 DNA: TGTGCCAGTAGTATTACAGAGGGTGTAGGTTCACCCCTCCACTTT. This translates into CASSITEGVGSPLHF.

The rearrangement uses TRBV6-1 and TRBJ2-1; D is perhaps TRBD2 (5 bases). V gave up 6 bases and J gave up 5 bases, with 11 bases separating them. The germline V gene has CDR1 MNHNS and CDR2 SASEGT. The CDR3 totals 13 residues. This CDR3 is CASSIMGDNEQFF. Written as DNA, the CDR3 is TGTGCCAGCAGCATAATGGGAGACAATGAGCAGTTCTTC.

The V gene is TRBV6-5, the J gene TRBJ2-3; possible D gene TRBD1, 6 bases. From germline, CDR1 is MNHEY and CDR2 SVGAGI. Trimming stripped 4 bases from V and 7 bases from J, with 15 bases between. The CDR3 totals 14 residues. Here the CDR3 reads CASSLTRGLYTQYF. CDR3 bases: TGTGCCAGCAGTTTGACCAGGGGTTTATATACGCAGTATTTT.

The table lists this clone with a few counts. The chain links TRBV20-1 to TRBJ2-2, with no clear D. V lost 4 bases and J lost 6, with 6 bases in between. The germline V gene encodes CDR1 DFQATT and CDR2 SNEGSKA (reference sequence). The CDR3 extends over 11 amino acids. This chain's CDR3 is CSATGSGELFF. The CDR3 DNA is TGCAGTGCTACGGGCTCCGGGGAGCTGTTTTTT.

The chain recombines TRBV6-5 with TRBJ2-3; TRBD1 might be the D (6 bases). Germline-derived CDR1 and CDR2 are MNHEY and SVGAGI. Trimming took 6 bases from V and 8 from J, leaving 15 bases between them. The CDR3 covers 13 residues. CDR3 in DNA: TGTGCCAGCAGACAGGGTCAACCGGGTACGCAGTATTTT. Its translation: CASRQGQPGTQYF.

The chain joins TRBV6-5 to TRBJ1-2; D not certain. The CDR3 consists of 13 residues. Germline V CDR1 and CDR2: MNHEY, SVGAGI. The ends were cut back, 2 bases at V and 2 bases at J, with 6 bases in the middle. CDR3 DNA: TGTGCCAGCAGTTACGACGGGAACTATGGCTACACCTTC. Protein sequence: CASSYDGNYGYTF.

This chain connects TRBV29-1 to TRBJ2-7; D unclear. The CDR3 totals 12 residues. V was trimmed by 4 bases and J by 3 bases, leaving 10 bases between them. Looked up from germline, CDR1 is SQVTM and CDR2 is ANQGSEA. The CDR3 sequence is CSVAVRFYEQYF. CDR3 nucleotide sequence: TGCAGCGTTGCCGTCAGATTCTACGAGCAGTACTTC.

The rearrangement links TRBV5-4 to TRBJ2-3; no reliable D call. Germline V CDR1 and CDR2: SGHNT, YYREEE (reference sequence). The CDR3 sequence is 16 residues long. V was trimmed by 4 bases and J by 1 base, leaving 16 bases between them. For the CDR3, the DNA is TGTGCCAGCAGCATTGGTCGAATTGCGGGCACAGATACGCAGTATTTT. Its protein is CASSIGRIAGTDTQYF.

This clone has a handful of counts. The chain recombines TRBV13 with TRBJ1-2; the D gene is possibly TRBD1 (6 bases). There are 14 residues in the CDR3. Germline loops: CDR1 PRHDT, CDR2 FYEKMQ (reference sequence). The V end lost 5 bases, the J end lost 4 bases, and 14 bases lay between the germline ends. CDR3 DNA: TGTGCCAGCAGCCCCGGACAGAACGGCTATGGCTACACCTTC. Protein sequence: CASSPGQNGYGYTF.

The V call is TRBV28, the J call TRBJ1-5; D not certain. This CDR3 has 12 amino acids. Germline assignment: CDR1 MDHEN and CDR2 SYDVKM. V dropped 6 bases and J dropped 5 bases, with 8 bases sitting between them. The CDR3 sequence: CASSLSDQPQHF. The CDR3 DNA reads as TGTGCCAGCAGCCTCTCGGATCAGCCCCAGCATTTT.

A remark on this clone: The junction and the germline gene differ at one end; a read error may be behind it. The V gene is TRBV4-1, the J gene TRBJ2-7; D not certain. CDR1 and CDR2 from the germline V gene are MGHRA and YSYEKL. The CDR3 totals 13 residues. The chain's CDR3 is CASSQELFYERYF. CDR3 in DNA: TGCGCCAGCAGCCAAGAATTGTTCTACGAGCGGTACTTC.

The chain has TRBV30 and TRBJ1-1, with D possibly TRBD1 on 5 matching bases. The V end was cut by 1 base, the J end by 1 base, with 10 bases between. CDR1 is GTSNPN, CDR2 SVGIG, per germline (reference sequence). The CDR3 extends over 14 amino acids. CDR3 protein: CAWSGGRENTEAFF. Written as DNA, the CDR3 is TGTGCCTGGAGTGGTGGCAGGGAGAACACTGAAGCTTTCTTT.